These 10 T cell receptor beta chains originate from one sample sequenced in a study of blood T cell repertoires in COVID-19. The table came from immunoSEQ multiplex PCR; TCRdb's copy has only in-frame clones and leaves some out. The sample includes tens of thousands of clones, about 92% of them seen just once. Sequencing input: peripheral blood. The receptors here all came from a middle-aged man with acute or convalescent COVID-19.

CDR3 protein: CASSQGASYEQYV. As DNA, the CDR3 is TGTGCCAGCAGCCAGGGGGCGTCCTACGAGCAGTACGTC. The rearrangement uses TRBV7-2 and TRBJ2-7; 8 positions match TRBD1. The CDR3 consists of 13 residues. V gave up 5 bases and J gave up 1 base; unmatched junction bases: 1. Germline-derived CDR1 and CDR2 are SGHTA and FQGNSA.

Written as DNA, the CDR3 is TGCGCCAGCAGCTTGGAGACAGGGTCGGGCTATGGCTACACCTTC. Its translation is CASSLETGSGYGYTF. V is TRBV5-1 and J is TRBJ1-2; 7 bases map to TRBD1. Unmatched junction bases numbered 6, after V lost 0 bases and J lost 4 bases. Looked up from germline, CDR1 is SGHRS and CDR2 is YFSETQ. The CDR3 extends over 15 amino acids. Full variable domain (remainder filled in from reference TRBV5-1 and TRBJ1-2): KAGVTQTPRYLIKTRGQQVTLSCSPISGHRSVSWYQQTPGQGLQFLFEYFSETQRNKGNFPGRFSGRQFSNSRSEMNVSTLELGDSALYLCASSLETGSGYGYTFGSGTRLTVV.

This chain links TRBV28 with TRBJ1-2, with TRBD1 identical over 7 bases. Germline assignment: CDR1 MDHEN and CDR2 SYDVKM. This CDR3 region has 12 residues. Germline trimming cut 9 bases from V and 4 bases from J; bases unmatched to any gene: 5. CDR3 loop: CASRQGSYGYTF. The CDR3 DNA reads as TGTGCCAGTCGACAGGGAAGCTATGGCTACACCTTC.

The V gene is TRBV2, the J gene TRBJ1-6; D unclear. Trimming took 2 bases from V and 10 from J, leaving 3 bases between them. Germline V lookup: CDR1 SNHLY, CDR2 FYNNEI. The CDR3 consists of 11 residues. The CDR3 DNA is TGTGCCAGCAGTGAAATATCACCCCTCCACTTT. It is translated as CASSEISPLHF.

This chain links TRBV2 with TRBJ1-2; possible D gene TRBD1, 6 bases. The CDR3 loop spans 12 amino acids. Germline V CDR1 and CDR2: SNHLY, FYNNEI. Trimming left V 5 bases short and J 8 bases short, with 12 bases between. The CDR3 spells CASSLHREGYTF. CDR3 nucleotides: TGTGCCAGCAGTTTACACAGGGAAGGCTACACCTTC.

V is TRBV4-1 and J is TRBJ2-7; D possibly corresponds to TRBD1 (7 bases). V lost 0 bases and J 0 bases, leaving 21 bases between the germline ends. Germline V gives CDR1 MGHRA, CDR2 YSYEKL. The CDR3 covers 19 residues. Written as DNA, the CDR3 is TGCGCCAGCAGCCAAGAAATTCGGGGCCAGGGGGGACCCTCCTACGAGCAGTACTTC. It encodes CASSQEIRGQGGPSYEQYF.

V is TRBV21-1 and J is TRBJ2-1; the table's D call, TRBD2, was not checked against the DNA. TRBV21-1 is a recognized pseudogene. The CDR3 totals 17 residues. The CDR3 protein is CASSPRTSGSGHNEQFF. In DNA, the CDR3 is TGTGCCAGCAGCCCCAGGACTAGCGGGAGTGGCCACAATGAGCAGTTCTTC.

The chain links TRBV7-9 to TRBJ2-2; TRBD1 agrees at 9 bases. V trimming: 7 bases; J trimming: 0 bases; junction bases outside the gene matches: 6. The CDR3 spans 16 residues. Germline V lookup: CDR1 SEHNR, CDR2 FQNEAQ (reference sequence). The CDR3 DNA reads as TGTGCCAGCACCGGGACAGGGAAAGCGAACACCGGGGAGCTGTTTTTT. This sequence encodes CASTGTGKANTGELFF.

Here the CDR3 reads CASSGQGATANEQFF. The CDR3 coding sequence is TGCGCCAGCAGTGGACAGGGGGCGACCGCCAATGAGCAGTTCTTC. The chain has TRBV10-2 and TRBJ2-1, with 10 bases that match TRBD1. Trimming took 4 bases from V and 6 from J; bases not matched to a gene: 6. The CDR3 is 15 amino acids. Germline CDR1 is WSHSY and CDR2 is SAAADI.

V is TRBV11-2 and J is TRBJ2-7, with 9 bases matching TRBD1. Germline-derived CDR1 and CDR2 are SGHAT and FQNNGV. After removal of 2 bases from V and 2 bases from J, the junction contained 4 bases not matched to a gene. The CDR3 totals 15 residues. CDR3 in DNA: TGTGCCAGCAGCTTAAGGGGGACAGGGCCCTACGAGCAGTACTTC. Protein sequence: CASSLRGTGPYEQYF.